This section outlines one T cell receptor (beta chain) sequence together with its context. Its recognized antigen is unknown. Base-call qualities are not available, and no considerably larger clone is one nucleotide away. Trimming removed 8 bases from V and 7 bases from J; the gene matches leave 10 bases unexplained. From the cysteine through the phenylalanine, the CDR3 covers 15 amino acids. CDR3 DNA is the only sequence kept; it has 45 bases, read in frame from the first base. CDR1 and CDR2 (SNHLY, FYNNEI) derive from the germline V gene. The trial excluded patients who had a history of autoimmune disease or were on systemic immunosuppression. Peripheral blood for TCR sequencing was drawn from every dose cohort at baseline, at cycle 4 day 1 and at cycle 7 day 1. Samples came from an open-label, multicenter, first-in-human phase I dose-escalation trial of ivuxolimab. Adults with locally advanced or metastatic head and neck squamous cell, hepatocellular, melanoma or renal cell carcinoma were enrolled in the trial. Before TCR sequencing, CD4+ and CD8+ T cells were separately sorted from peripheral blood.

These data belong to a study of OX40 agonist ivuxolimab in advanced cancers. Study-wide context: The costimulatory receptor OX40 (CD134) was targeted by ivuxolimab, a fully human IgG2 agonistic monoclonal antibody. Intravenous ivuxolimab was administered to patients every 2 weeks at six dose levels: 0.01, 0.1, 0.3, 1.5, 3 and 10 mg/kg. Among the approximately 50 dose-escalation patients, around 20 had hepatocellular carcinoma, about 15 melanoma, 9 renal cell carcinoma and 9 head and neck cancer. A male proportion of roughly 80% and a mean age of around 60 years, ranging from roughly 23 to 90, were recorded for the dose-escalation cohort. Patients were allowed to have had prior anti-PD-1, anti-PD-L1 or anti-CTLA-4 therapy, and 40% of the dose-escalation patients had previously received checkpoint inhibitors. Partial responses occurred in three dose-escalation patients, of whom one had hepatocellular carcinoma and two had cutaneous melanoma. Peripheral TCRbeta sequencing was intended to test whether TCR sequence diversity was altered and clonal T-cell expansion was caused by ivuxolimab. The paper describes the monotherapy dose-escalation part (N ≈ 52 patients) of the phase I trial of ivuxolimab. The research as a whole found: After ivuxolimab, more expanded clones were found on average in CD8+ T cells than in CD4+ T cells. At doses from 0.1 to 3.0 mg/kg, clonal expansion was seen in both CD4+ and CD8+ blood T cells between baseline and week 6. The antigen specificity of the peripheral T cells that underwent clonal expansion was not determined. In the 0.1-3.0 mg/kg groups, partial responders were among the patients with the lowest normalized peripheral clonal expansion, particularly in CD8+ T cells. Low levels of normalized T-cell clonal expansion were also seen in some patients who did not respond.

To sequence the TCRbeta CDR3 region, genomic DNA was isolated from the sorted cells. The immunoSEQ Assay was used to sequence the TCRbeta CDR3 regions. TCRdb stores this immuneACCESS table with in-frame sequences only. Part of the clones is absent; in the studies checked, under half of the shortfall reflects unresolved V genes, and no reason is known for the rest. Across this sample there are some 100,000 clones, with approximately 89% seen only once. Jointly, the top ten make up 0.5% to 0.65% of the sample. The rearranged segments are TRBV2 and TRBJ2-1, and 11 bases in between align with TRBD1. This TCR was recovered from an adult with an advanced solid tumor such as melanoma, head and neck, liver or kidney cancer. This sample comprised CD4+ or CD8+ T cells sorted from blood, obtained in a trial of the OX40 agonist ivuxolimab. The nucleotide sequence is given as TGTGCCAGCGGTATGCTCGGGACAGGGGGGAATGAGCAGTTCTTC. Its translation is CASGMLGTGGNEQFF.